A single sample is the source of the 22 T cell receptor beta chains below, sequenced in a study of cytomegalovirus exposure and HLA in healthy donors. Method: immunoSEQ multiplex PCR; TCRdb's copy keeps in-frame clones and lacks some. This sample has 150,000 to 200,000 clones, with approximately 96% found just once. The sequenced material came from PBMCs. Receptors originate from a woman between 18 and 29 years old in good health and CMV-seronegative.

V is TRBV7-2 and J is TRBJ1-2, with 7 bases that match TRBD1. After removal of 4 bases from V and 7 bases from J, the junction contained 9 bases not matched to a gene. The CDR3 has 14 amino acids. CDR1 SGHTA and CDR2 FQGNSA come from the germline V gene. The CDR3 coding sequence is TGTGCCAGCAGCTGGAGACAGGGCCCGGGTGGCTACACCTTC. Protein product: CASSWRQGPGGYTF.

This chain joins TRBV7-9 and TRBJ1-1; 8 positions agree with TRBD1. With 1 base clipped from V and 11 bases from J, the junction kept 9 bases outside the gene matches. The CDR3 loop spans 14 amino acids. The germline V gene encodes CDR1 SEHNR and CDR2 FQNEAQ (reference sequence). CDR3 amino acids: CASSLGFDRGRAFF. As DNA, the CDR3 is TGTGCCAGCAGCTTAGGTTTTGACAGGGGCCGCGCTTTCTTT.

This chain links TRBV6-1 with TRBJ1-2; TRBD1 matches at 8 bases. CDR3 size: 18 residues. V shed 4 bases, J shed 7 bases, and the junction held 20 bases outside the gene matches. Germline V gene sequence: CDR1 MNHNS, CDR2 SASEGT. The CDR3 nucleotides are TGTGCCAGCAGTGCCCGGGACAGGCTGACCTTAACGATCTCTGGCTACACCTTC. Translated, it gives CASSARDRLTLTISGYTF.

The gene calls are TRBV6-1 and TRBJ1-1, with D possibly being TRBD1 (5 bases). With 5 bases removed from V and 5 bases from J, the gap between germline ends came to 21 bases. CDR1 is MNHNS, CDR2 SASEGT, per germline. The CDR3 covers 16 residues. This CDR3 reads CASSQGGAGRRTEAFF. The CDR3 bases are TGTGCCAGCAGTCAAGGTGGGGCTGGTAGAAGGACTGAAGCTTTCTTT.

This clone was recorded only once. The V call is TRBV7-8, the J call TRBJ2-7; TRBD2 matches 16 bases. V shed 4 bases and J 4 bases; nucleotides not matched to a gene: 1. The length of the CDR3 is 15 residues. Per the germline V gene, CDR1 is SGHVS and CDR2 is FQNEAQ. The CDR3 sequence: CASSSGLAGGYEQYF. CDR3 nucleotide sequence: TGTGCCAGCAGCTCGGGACTAGCGGGGGGGTACGAGCAGTACTTC.

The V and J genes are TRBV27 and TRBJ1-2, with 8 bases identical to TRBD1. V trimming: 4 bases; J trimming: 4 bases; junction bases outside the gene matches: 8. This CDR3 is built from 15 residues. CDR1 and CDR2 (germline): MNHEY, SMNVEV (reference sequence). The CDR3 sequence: CASSWTGTSLYGYTF. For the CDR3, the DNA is TGTGCCAGCAGTTGGACAGGGACTAGCCTCTATGGCTACACCTTC.

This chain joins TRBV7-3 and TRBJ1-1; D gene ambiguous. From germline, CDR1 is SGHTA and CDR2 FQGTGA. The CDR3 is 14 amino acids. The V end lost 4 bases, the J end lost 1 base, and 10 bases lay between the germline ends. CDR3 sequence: CASSSRRGNTEAFF. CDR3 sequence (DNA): TGTGCCAGCAGCTCTCGTCGGGGGAACACTGAAGCTTTCTTT.

The CDR3 nucleotides are TGTGCCAGCAGCGCGTACTCAACAGGGTACGAGCAGTACTTC. It translates to CASSAYSTGYEQYF. The genes are TRBV9 and TRBJ2-7, with TRBD1 as a possible D gene (6 bases). Trimming removed 3 bases at V and 4 bases at J, with 14 bases between. This CDR3 has 14 amino acids. Germline values: CDR1 SGDLS, CDR2 YYNGEE.

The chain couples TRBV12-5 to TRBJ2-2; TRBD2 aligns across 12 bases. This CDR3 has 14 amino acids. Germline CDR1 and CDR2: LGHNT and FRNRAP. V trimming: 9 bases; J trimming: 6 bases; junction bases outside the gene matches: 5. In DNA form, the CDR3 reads TGTGCTAGCACCACTAGCGGGGGGCCCGGGGAGCTGTTTTTT. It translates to CASTTSGGPGELFF.

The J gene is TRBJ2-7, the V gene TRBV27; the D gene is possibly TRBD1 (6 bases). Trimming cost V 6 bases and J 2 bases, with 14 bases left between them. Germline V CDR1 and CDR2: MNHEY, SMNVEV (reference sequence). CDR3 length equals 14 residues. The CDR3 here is CASRMTGHTYEQYF. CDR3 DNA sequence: TGTGCCAGCAGAATGACAGGACACACCTACGAGCAGTACTTC.

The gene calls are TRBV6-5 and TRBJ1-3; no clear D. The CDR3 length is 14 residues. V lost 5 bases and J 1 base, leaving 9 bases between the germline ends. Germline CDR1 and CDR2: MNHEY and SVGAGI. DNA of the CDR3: TGTGCCAGCAGTGCCACTCGATCTGGAAACACCATATATTTT. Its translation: CASSATRSGNTIYF.

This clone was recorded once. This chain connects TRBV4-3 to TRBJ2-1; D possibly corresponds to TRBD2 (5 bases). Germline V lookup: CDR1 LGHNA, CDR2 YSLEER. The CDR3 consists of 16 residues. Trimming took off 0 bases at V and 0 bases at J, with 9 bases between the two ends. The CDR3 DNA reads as TGCGCCAGCAGCCAAGATGAGGGAAGCTCCTACAATGAGCAGTTCTTC. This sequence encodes CASSQDEGSSYNEQFF.

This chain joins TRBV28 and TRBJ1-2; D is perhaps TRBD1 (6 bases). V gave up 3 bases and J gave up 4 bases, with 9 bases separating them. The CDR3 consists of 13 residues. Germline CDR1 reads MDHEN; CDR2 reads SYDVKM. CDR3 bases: TGTGCCAGCAGTTTGTCACAGGGCTATGGCTACACCTTC. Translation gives CASSLSQGYGYTF.

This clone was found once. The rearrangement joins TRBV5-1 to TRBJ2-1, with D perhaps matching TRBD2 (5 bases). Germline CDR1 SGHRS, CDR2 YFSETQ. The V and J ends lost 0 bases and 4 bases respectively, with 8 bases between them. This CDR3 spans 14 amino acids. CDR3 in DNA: TGCGCCAGCAGCTTGGCGGACTTTTACAATGAGCAGTTCTTC. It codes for CASSLADFYNEQFF.

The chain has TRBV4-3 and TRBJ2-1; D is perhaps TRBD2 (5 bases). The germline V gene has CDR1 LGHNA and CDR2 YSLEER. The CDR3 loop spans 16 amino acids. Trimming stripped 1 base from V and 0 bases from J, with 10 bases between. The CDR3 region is CASSQGVGSSYNEQFF. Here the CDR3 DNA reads TGCGCCAGCAGCCAAGGCGTGGGGAGCTCCTACAATGAGCAGTTCTTC.

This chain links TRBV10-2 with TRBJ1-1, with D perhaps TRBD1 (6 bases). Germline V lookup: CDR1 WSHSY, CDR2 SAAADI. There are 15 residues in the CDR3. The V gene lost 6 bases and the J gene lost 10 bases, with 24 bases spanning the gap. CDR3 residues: CASSRDMDSKGRAFF. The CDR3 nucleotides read TGCGCCAGCAGCCGCGATATGGACAGCAAAGGTAGAGCTTTCTTT.

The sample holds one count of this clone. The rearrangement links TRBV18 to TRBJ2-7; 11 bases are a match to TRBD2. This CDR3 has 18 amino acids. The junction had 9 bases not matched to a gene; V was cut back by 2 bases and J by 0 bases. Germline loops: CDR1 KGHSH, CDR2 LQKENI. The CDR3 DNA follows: TGTGCCAGCTCACCAGCAATCACTAGCGGGGGCCCCTCCTACGAGCAGTACTTC. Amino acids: CASSPAITSGGPSYEQYF. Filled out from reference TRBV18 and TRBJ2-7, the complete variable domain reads NAGVMQNPRHLVRRRGQEARLRCSPMKGHSHVYWYRQLPEEGLKFMVYLQKENIIDESGMPKERFSAEFPKEGPSILRIQQVVRGDSAAYFCASSPAITSGGPSYEQYFGPGTRLTVT.

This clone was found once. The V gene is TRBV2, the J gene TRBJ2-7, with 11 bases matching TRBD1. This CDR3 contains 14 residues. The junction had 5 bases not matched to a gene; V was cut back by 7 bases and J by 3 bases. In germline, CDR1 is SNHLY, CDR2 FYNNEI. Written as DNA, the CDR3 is TGTGCCAGCATTGGACAGGGGGCACACTACGAGCAGTACTTC. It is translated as CASIGQGAHYEQYF.

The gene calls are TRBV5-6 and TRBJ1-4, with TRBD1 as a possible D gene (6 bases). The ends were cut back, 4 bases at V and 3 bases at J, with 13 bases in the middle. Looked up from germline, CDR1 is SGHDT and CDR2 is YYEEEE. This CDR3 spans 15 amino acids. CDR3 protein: CASSLPQGANEKLFF. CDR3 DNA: TGTGCCAGCAGCCTGCCACAGGGAGCTAATGAAAAACTGTTTTTT. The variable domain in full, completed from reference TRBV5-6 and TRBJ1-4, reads DAGVTQSPTHLIKTRGQQVTLRCSPKSGHDTVSWYQQALGQGPQFIFQYYEEEERQRGNFPDRFSGHQFPNYSSELNVNALLLGDSALYLCASSLPQGANEKLFFGSGTQLSVL.

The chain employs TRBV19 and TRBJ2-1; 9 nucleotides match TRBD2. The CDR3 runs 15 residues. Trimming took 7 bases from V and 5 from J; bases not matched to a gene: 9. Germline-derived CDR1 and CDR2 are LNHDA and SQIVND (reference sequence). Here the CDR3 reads CASTPTSGLNNEQFF. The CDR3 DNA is TGTGCCAGTACCCCGACTAGCGGACTTAACAATGAGCAGTTCTTC.

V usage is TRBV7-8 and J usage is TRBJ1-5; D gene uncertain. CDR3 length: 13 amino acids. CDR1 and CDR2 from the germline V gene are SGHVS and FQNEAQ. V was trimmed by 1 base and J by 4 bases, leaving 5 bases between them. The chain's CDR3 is CASSLVENQPQHF. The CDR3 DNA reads TGTGCCAGCAGCTTAGTCGAGAATCAGCCCCAGCATTTT.

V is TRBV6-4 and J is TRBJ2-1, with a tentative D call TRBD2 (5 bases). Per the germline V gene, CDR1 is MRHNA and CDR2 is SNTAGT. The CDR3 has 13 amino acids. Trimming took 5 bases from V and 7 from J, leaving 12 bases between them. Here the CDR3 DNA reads TGTGCCAGCAGTCACGGGGATGGGAATGAGCAGTTCTTC. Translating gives CASSHGDGNEQFF.